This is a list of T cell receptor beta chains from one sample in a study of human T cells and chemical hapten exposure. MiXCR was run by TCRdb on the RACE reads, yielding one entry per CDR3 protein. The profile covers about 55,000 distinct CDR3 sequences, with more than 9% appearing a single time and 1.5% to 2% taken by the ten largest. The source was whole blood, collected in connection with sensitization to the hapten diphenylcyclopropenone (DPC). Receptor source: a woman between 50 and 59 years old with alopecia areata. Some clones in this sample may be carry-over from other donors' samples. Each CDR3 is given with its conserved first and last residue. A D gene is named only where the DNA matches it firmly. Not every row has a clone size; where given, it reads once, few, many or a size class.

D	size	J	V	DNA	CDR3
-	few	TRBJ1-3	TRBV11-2	TGTGCCAGCAGCCGTACCGGGGGATTCTCTGGAAACACCATATATTTT	CASSRTGGFSGNTIYF
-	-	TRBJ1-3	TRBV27	TGTGCCAGCAAGACAGGAGATAGTGGAAACACCATATATTTT	CASKTGDSGNTIYF
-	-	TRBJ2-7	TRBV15	TGTGCCACCAGCAGAGATTCGGGGACTGGCTCCTACGAGCAGTACTTC	CATSRDSGTGSYEQYF
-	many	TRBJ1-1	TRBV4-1	TGCGCCAGCAGCCAAGATAGAGGCGGAACTGAAGCTTTCTTT	CASSQDRGGTEAFF
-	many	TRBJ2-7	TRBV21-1	TGTGCCAGCAGCAAAGGAGGGTCGCAACGATGGACCTACGAGCAGTACTTC	CASSKGGSQRWTYEQYF
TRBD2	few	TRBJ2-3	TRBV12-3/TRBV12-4	TGTGCCAGCAGGGGACTAGCGGGAGCAGATACGCAGTATTTT	CASRGLAGADTQYF
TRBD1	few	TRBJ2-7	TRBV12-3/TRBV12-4	TGTGCCAGCAGTTTAGGACAGGGGATCAACGAGCAGTACTTC	CASSLGQGINEQYF
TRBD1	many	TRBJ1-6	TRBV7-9	TGTGCCAGCAGCTCGCCTCCCGGGACAGCGAATTCACCCCTCCACTTT	CASSSPPGTANSPLHF
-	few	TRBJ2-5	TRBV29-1	TGCAGCGTTGCCCGGGCACAAGAGACCCAGTACTTC	CSVARAQETQYF
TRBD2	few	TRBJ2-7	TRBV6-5	TGTGCCAGCAGTTATCTCGGCGGGAGCTCCTACGAGCAGTACTTC	CASSYLGGSSYEQYF
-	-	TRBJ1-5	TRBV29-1	TGCAGCGTGGCAAGGGGGGCAGGGCGGGAGCCCCAGCATTTT	CSVARGAGREPQHF
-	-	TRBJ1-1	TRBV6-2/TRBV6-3	TGTGCCAGCAGTTCCCTGAGGGTGAACACTGAAGCTTTCTTT	CASSSLRVNTEAFF
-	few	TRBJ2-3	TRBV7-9	TGTGCCAGCAGCTTGATGACAGATACGCAGTATTTT	CASSLMTDTQYF
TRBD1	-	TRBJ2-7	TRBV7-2	TGTGCCAGCAGCCCACAAAGGGACAGGTTTGGCGAGCAGTACTTC	CASSPQRDRFGEQYF
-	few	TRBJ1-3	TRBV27	TGTGCCAGCAGACAAACCAGGGGCGGTGGAAACACCATATATTTT	CASRQTRGGGNTIYF
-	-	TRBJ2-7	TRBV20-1	TGCAGTGCTCGATTCTCTTACGAGCAGTACTTC	CSARFSYEQYF
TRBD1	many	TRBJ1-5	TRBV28	TGTGCCAGCAGTTTATCTGGGACAGGGTTTAATCAGCCCCAGCATTTT	CASSLSGTGFNQPQHF
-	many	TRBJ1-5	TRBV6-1	TGTGCCAGCACCCCTCACCAGGGCAGGGTAGGGAATCAGCCCCAGCATTTT	CASTPHQGRVGNQPQHF
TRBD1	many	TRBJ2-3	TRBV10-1	TGCGCCAGCACTACGGACAGGGCCACAGATACGCAGTATTTT	CASTTDRATDTQYF
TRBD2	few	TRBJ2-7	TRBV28	TGTGCCAGCAGTTCCCGTAGCGGGACTCTTTGGGAGCAGTACTTC	CASSSRSGTLWEQYF
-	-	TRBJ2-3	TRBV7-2	TGTGCCAGCAGCTTATTAAATACGCAGTATTTT	CASSLLNTQYF
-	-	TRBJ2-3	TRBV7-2	TGTGCCAGCAGCTTACACCCAGATACGCAGTATTTT	CASSLHPDTQYF
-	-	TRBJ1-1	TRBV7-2	TGTGCCAGCAGGAAGATTGAAGCTTTCTTT	CASRKIEAFF